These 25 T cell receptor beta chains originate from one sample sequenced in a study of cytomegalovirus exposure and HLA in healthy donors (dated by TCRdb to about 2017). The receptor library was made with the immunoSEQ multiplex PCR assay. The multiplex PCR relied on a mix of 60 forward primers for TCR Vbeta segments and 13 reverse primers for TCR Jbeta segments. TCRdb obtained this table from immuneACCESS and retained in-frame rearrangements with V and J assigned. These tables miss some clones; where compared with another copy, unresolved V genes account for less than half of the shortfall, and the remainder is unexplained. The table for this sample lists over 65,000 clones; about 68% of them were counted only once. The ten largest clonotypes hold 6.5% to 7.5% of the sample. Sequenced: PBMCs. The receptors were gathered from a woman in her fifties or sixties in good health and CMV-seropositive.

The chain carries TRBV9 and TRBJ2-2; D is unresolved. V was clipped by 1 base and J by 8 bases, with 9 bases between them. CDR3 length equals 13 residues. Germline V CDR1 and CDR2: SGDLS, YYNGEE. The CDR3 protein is CASSVLTSGELFF. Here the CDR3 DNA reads TGTGCCAGCAGCGTATTAACTTCAGGGGAGCTGTTTTTT.

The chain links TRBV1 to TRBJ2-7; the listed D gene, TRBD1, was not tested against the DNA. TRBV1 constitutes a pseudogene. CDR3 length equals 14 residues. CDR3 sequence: CTSSRTGLPYEQYV. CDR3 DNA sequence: TGCACCAGCAGCCGGACAGGTCTTCCCTACGAGCAGTACGTC.

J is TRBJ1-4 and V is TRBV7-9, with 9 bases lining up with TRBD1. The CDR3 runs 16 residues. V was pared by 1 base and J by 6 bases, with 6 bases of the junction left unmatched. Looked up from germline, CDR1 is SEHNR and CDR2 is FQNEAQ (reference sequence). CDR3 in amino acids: CASSLGHRDRDEKLFF. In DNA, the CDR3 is TGTGCCAGCAGCTTAGGACACCGGGACAGGGATGAAAAACTGTTTTTT.

In DNA form, the CDR3 reads TGTGCCAGCAGTGAAGAAGGGGGCAGAACTGAAGCTTTCTTT. Encoded protein: CASSEEGGRTEAFF. The chain is built from TRBV6-5 and TRBJ1-1, with TRBD1 identical over 7 bases. J lost 5 bases, V lost 5 bases, and 8 bases had no gene match. CDR1 and CDR2 from the germline V gene are MNHEY and SVGAGI. This CDR3 has 14 residues.

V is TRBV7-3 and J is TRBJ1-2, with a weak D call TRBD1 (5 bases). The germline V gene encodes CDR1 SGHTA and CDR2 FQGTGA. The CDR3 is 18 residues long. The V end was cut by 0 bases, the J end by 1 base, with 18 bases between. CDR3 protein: CASSLTRGREDLNYGYTF. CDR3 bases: TGTGCCAGCAGCTTAACAAGGGGCAGGGAGGATCTTAACTATGGCTACACCTTC.

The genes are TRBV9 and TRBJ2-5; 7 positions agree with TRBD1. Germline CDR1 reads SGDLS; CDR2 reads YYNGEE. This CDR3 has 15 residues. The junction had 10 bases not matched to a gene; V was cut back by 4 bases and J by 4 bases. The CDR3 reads CASSYLQGMGETQYF. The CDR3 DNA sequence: TGTGCCAGCAGCTACCTACAGGGGATGGGAGAGACCCAGTACTTC.

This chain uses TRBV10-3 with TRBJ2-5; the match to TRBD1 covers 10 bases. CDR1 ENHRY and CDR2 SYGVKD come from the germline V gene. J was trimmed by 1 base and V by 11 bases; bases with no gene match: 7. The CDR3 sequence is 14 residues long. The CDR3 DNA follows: TGTGCCTCCCGGGACAGGGGCGCCCAAGAGACCCAGTACTTC. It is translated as CASRDRGAQETQYF.

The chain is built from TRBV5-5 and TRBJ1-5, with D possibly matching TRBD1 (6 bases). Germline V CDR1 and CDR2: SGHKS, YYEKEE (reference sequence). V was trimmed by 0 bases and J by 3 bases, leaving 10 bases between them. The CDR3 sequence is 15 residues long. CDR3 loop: CASSLVDRDNQPQHF. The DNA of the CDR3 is TGTGCCAGCAGCTTGGTGGACAGAGACAATCAGCCCCAGCATTTT.

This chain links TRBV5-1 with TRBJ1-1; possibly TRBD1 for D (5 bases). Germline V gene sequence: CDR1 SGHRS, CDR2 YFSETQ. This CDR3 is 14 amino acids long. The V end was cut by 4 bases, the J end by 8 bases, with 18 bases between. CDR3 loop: CASSLPGNFREAFF. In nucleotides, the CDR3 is TGCGCCAGCAGCCTGCCAGGGAATTTTAGAGAAGCTTTCTTT.

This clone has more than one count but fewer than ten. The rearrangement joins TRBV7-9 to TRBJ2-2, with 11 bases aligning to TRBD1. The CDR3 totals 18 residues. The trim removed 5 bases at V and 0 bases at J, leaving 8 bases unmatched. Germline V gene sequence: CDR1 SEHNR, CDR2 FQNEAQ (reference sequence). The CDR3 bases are TGTGCCAGCAGCCCTAGGACAGGGGGCGGTACGAACACCGGGGAGCTGTTTTTT. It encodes CASSPRTGGGTNTGELFF.

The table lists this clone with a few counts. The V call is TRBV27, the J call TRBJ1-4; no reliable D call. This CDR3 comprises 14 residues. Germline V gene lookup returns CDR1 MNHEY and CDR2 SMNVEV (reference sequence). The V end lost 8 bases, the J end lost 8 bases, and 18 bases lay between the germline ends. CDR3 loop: CASRAAGEGEKLFF. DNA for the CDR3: TGTGCCAGCCGGGCAGCCGGTGAGGGCGAAAAACTGTTTTTT.

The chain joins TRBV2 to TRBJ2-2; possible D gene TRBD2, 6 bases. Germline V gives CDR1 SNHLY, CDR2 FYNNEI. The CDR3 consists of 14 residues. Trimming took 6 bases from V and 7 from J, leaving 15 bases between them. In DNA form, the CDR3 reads TGTGCCAGCAGCGCCGGGACTTCGGGCGGGGAGCTGTTTTTT. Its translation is CASSAGTSGGELFF. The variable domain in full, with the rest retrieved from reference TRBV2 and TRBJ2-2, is EPEVTQTPSHQVTQMGQEVILRCVPISNHLYFYWYRQILGQKVEFLVSFYNNEISEKSEIFDDQFSVERPDGSNFTLKIRSTKLEDSAMYFCASSAGTSGGELFFGEGSRLTVL.

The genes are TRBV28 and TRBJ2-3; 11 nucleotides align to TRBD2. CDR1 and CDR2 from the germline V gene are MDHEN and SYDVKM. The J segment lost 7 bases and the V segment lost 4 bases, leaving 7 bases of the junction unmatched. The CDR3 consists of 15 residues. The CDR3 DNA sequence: TGTGCCAGCAGTTCCCCTAGCGGGGGGCAAAATACGCAGTATTTT. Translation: CASSSPSGGQNTQYF. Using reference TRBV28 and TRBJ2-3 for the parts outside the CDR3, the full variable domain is DVKVTQSSRYLVKRTGEKVFLECVQDMDHENMFWYRQDPGLGLRLIYFSYDVKMKEKGDIPEGYSVSREKKERFSLILESASTNQTSMYLCASSSPSGGQNTQYFGPGTRLTVL.

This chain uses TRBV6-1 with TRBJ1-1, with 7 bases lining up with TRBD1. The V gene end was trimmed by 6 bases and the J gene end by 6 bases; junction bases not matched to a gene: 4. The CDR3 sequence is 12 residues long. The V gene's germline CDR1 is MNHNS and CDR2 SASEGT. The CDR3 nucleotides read TGTGCCAGCAGAGGGACAGTGGCTGAAGCTTTCTTT. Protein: CASRGTVAEAFF.

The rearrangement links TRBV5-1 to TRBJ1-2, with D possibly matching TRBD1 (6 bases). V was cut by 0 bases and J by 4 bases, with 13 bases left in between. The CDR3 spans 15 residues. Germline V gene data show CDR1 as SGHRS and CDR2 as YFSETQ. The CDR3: CASSLAAGQSYGYTF. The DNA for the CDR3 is TGCGCCAGCAGCTTGGCGGCTGGACAGAGCTATGGCTACACCTTC.

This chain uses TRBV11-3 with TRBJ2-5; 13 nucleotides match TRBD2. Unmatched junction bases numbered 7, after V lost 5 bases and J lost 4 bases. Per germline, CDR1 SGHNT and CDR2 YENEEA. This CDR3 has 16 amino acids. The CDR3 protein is CASSLTSGGAGETQYF. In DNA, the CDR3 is TGTGCCAGCAGCCTCACTAGCGGGGGGGCCGGAGAGACCCAGTACTTC.

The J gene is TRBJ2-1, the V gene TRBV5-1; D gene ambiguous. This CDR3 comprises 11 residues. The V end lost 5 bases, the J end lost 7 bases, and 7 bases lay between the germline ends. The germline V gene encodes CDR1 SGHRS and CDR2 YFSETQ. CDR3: CASRRENEQFF. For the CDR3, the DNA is TGCGCCAGCAGGCGTGAAAATGAGCAGTTCTTC.

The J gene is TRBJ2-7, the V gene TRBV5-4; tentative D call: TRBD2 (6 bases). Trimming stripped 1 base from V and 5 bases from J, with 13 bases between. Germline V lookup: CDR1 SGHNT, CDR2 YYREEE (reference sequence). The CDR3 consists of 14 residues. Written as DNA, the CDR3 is TGTGCCAGCAGCTTGCCCGGCGGGGTCCACGAGCAGTACTTC. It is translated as CASSLPGGVHEQYF.

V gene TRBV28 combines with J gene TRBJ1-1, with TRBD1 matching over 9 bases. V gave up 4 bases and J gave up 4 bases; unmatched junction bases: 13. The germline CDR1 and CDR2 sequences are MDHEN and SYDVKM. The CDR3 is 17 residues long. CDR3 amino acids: CASSSDRGTLRGTEAFF. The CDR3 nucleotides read TGTGCCAGCAGTTCGGACAGGGGAACCCTCCGGGGCACTGAAGCTTTCTTT.

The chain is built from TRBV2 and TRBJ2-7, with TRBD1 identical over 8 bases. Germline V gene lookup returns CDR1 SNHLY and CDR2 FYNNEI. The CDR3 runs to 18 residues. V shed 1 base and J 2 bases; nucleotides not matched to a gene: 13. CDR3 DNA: TGTGCCAGCAGTGAAGTCAGGGGGCTTAGCGGCAAAGCCTACGAGCAGTACTTC. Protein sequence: CASSEVRGLSGKAYEQYF.

In DNA form, the CDR3 reads TGTGCCAGCAGCACAGCGGGCGGCCTATACGAGCAGTACTTC. It codes for CASSTAGGLYEQYF. The chain employs TRBV7-9 and TRBJ2-7, with D possibly matching TRBD2 (6 bases). V was cut by 5 bases and J by 4 bases, with 15 bases left in between. Germline assignment: CDR1 SEHNR and CDR2 FQNEAQ (reference sequence). The CDR3 sequence is 14 residues long.

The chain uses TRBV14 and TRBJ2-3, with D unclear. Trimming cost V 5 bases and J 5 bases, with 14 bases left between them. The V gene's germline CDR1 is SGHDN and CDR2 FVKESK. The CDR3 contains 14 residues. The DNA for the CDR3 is TGTGCCAGCAGCGTCCAGTTAGCCCAAGATACGCAGTATTTT. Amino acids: CASSVQLAQDTQYF. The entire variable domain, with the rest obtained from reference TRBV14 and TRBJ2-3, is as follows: EAGVTQFPSHSVIEKGQTVTLRCDPISGHDNLYWYRRVMGKEIKFLLHFVKESKQDESGMPNNRFLAERTGGTYSTLKVQPAELEDSGVYFCASSVQLAQDTQYFGPGTRLTVL.

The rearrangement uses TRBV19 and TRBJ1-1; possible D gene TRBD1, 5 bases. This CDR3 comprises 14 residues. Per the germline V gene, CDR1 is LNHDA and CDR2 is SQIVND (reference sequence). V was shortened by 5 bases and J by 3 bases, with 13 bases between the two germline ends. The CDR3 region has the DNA TGTGCCAGTAGTTCCACAGGCGAATACACTGAAGCTTTCTTT. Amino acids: CASSSTGEYTEAFF. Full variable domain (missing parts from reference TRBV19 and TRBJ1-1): DGGITQSPKYLFRKEGQNVTLSCEQNLNHDAMYWYRQDPGQGLRLIYYSQIVNDFQKGDIAEGYSVSREKKESFPLTVTSAQKNPTAFYLCASSSTGEYTEAFFGQGTRLTVV.

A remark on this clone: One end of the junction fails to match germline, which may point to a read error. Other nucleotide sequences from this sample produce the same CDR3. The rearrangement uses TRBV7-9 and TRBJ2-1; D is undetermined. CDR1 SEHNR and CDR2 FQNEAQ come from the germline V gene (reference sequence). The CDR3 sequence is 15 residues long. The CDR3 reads CASSLPRFAYNEQFF. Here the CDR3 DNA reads TGCGCCAGCAGCCTCCCCAGGTTCGCCTACAATGAGCAGTTCTTC.

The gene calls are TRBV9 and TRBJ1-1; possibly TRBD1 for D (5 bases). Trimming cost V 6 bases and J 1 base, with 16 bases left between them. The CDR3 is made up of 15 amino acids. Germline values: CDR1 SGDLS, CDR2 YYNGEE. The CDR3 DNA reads TGTGCCAGCACCGTCGTGACAGTGCAGAACACTGAAGCTTTCTTT. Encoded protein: CASTVVTVQNTEAFF.